This T cell receptor (beta chain) is from a study of CD8 T cells in ankylosing spondylitis. TCRdb reprocessed the 5' RACE reads via MiXCR and lists one record per CDR3 protein. The sample yields around 770,000 distinct CDR3 sequences, 10% to 15% seen once. Whole-study findings and limits: About 8 highly homologous variants made up a TCR beta motif, and this motif appeared characteristic of ankylosing spondylitis blood.

Trimming shortened V by 0 bases and J by 5 bases, and 10 bases separated the two germline ends. The CDR3 runs 14 residues. CDR1 is SGHRS and CDR2 is YFSETQ in the germline V gene. This clonotype was found a few times. Its antigen is not identified. Sequenced input: blood, either unsorted or a sorted T cell fraction (not recorded which). The rearrangement joins TRBV5-1 to TRBJ2-3, with D perhaps TRBD2 (6 bases). This receptor was identified in a male donor with ankylosing spondylitis. CDR3 region: CASSLAGSEDTQYF. The CDR3 nucleotides read TGCGCCAGCAGCTTGGCCGGGAGTGAAGATACGCAGTATTTT.